Sequencing of this T cell receptor beta chain was carried out in a study of shared clonotypes between healthy human individuals. Study-level findings and limits: Several donors held roughly 5% of naive CD4 clonotypes in common.

Clones were sequenced by immunoSEQ multiplex PCR, and TCRdb holds only the in-frame ones, with some missing. The data contain about 1.1 million clones, approximately 80% of them singletons. Germline CDR1 SGDLS, CDR2 YYNGEE. The V gene lost 3 bases and the J gene lost 0 bases, with 15 bases spanning the gap. The CDR3 loop spans 17 amino acids. Worth noting for this clone: Its specificity is unknown.

The sequence was collected from a man aged 18 to 30 in good health. Some clones in this sample may be carry-over from other donors' samples. The V gene is TRBV9, the J gene TRBJ1-4; no clear D gene. The specimen was memory CD4+ T cells from PBMCs. Subset of the sample: CD45RA-negative fraction. The CDR3 nucleotides read TGTGCCAGCAGCGAACGACCCACCCCTGCAACTAATGAAAAACTGTTTTTT. Its protein product is CASSERPTPATNEKLFF.